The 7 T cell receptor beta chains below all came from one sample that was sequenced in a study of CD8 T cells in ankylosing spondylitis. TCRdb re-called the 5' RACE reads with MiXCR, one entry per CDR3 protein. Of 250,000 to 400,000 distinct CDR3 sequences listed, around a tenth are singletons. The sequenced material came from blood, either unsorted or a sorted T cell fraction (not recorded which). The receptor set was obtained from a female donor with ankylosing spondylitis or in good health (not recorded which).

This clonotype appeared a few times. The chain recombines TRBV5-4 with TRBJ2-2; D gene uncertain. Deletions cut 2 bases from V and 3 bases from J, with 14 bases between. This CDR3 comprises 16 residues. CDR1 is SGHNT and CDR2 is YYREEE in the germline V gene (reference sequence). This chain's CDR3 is CASSFDRAEDTGELFF. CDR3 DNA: TGTGCCAGCAGCTTCGACCGCGCCGAGGACACCGGGGAGCTGTTTTTT.

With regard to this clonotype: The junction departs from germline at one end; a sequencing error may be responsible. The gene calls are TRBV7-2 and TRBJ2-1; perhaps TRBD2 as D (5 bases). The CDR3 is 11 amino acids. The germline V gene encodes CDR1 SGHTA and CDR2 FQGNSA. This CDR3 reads CASSGKREPFF. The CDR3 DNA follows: TGTGCCAGCAGTGGAAAAAGGGAGCCGTTCTTC.

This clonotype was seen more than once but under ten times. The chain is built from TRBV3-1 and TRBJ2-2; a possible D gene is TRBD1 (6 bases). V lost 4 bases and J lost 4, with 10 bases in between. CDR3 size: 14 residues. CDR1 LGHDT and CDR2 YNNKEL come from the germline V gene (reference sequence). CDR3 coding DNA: TGTGCCAGCAGCCTCCTACAGGGCACCGGGGAGCTGTTTTTT. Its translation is CASSLLQGTGELFF. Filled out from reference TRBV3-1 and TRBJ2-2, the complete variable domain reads DTAVSQTPKYLVTQMGNDKSIKCEQNLGHDTMYWYKQDSKKFLKIMFSYNNKELIINETVPNRFSPKSPDKAHLNLHINSLELGDSAVYFCASSLLQGTGELFFGEGSRLTVL.

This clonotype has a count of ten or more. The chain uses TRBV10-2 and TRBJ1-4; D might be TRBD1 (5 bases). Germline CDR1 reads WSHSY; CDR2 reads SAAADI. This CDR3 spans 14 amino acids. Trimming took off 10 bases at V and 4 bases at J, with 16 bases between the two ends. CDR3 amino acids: CATSGTGYNEKLFF. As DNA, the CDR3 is TGCGCCACCTCCGGGACGGGGTATAATGAAAAACTGTTTTTT.

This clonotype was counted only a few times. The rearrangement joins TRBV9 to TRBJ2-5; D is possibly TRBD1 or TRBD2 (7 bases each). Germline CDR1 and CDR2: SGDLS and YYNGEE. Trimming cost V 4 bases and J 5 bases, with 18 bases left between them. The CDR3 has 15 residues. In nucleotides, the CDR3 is TGTGCCAGCAGCTTTACAGGGAGGGGGCTCGAGACCCAGTACTTC. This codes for CASSFTGRGLETQYF.

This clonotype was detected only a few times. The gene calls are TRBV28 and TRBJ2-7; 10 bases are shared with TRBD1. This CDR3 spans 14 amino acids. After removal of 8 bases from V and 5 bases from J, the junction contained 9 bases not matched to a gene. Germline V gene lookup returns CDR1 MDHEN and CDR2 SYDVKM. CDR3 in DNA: TGTGCCAGCTCCCCCGGGGACAGGGGACACGAGCAGTACTTC. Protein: CASSPGDRGHEQYF.

The CDR3 region has the DNA TGTGCCAGCAGCACCTTCGGGGGCCTCGACACTGAAGCTTTCTTT. Its protein is CASSTFGGLDTEAFF. This sequence joins TRBV5-5 and TRBJ1-1; D perhaps matches TRBD1 (6 bases). Germline V gene lookup returns CDR1 SGHKS and CDR2 YYEKEE (reference sequence). The CDR3 has 15 residues. Trimming left V 4 bases short and J 3 bases short, with 16 bases between.